This passage covers 14 T cell receptor beta chains from one sample sequenced in a study of CD8+CD57+ T cells in acquired aplastic anemia. In patients chosen for sequencing, flow cytometry had shown CD8+CD57+ cell expansion. TCR beta VDJ and CDR3 were profiled, and genomic DNA was the template. In TCRdb, the reads were re-called with MiXCR into one record per CDR3 protein. This table has about half a million distinct CDR3 sequences, around a third appearing once. The sequencing sample was made of sorted CD4+, CD8+, or CD8+CD57+ T cells (not recorded which) from PBMCs. The origin of the receptors is a human donor with aplastic anemia.

The V call is TRBV19, the J call TRBJ1-4; 7 bases match TRBD1. Germline CDR1 is LNHDA and CDR2 is SQIVND (reference sequence). The CDR3 extends over 14 amino acids. J gave up 4 bases and V 6 bases, and 5 bases lay outside the gene matches. CDR3 coding DNA: TGTGCCAGTAGCACCACAGGGGTTAATGAAAAACTGTTTTTT. It codes for CASSTTGVNEKLFF.

This chain joins TRBV10-3 and TRBJ1-1; TRBD1 agrees at 7 bases. CDR3 length: 14 residues. V dropped 10 bases and J dropped 6; count of bases not matched to a gene: 14. Per germline, CDR1 ENHRY and CDR2 SYGVKD. CDR3 sequence (DNA): TGTGCCAGCATAGATACAGGGGTTTTCGCTGAAGCTTTCTTT. Translation gives CASIDTGVFAEAFF.

The genes are TRBV20-1 and TRBJ1-2; 7 bases are shared with TRBD1. There are 13 residues in the CDR3. J was trimmed by 4 bases and V by 6 bases; bases with no gene match: 8. Germline CDR1 DFQATT, CDR2 SNEGSKA (reference sequence). CDR3 in DNA: TGCAGTGCGTGGGACAGAAAAGTCTATGGCTACACCTTC. Translating it yields CSAWDRKVYGYTF.

In DNA, the CDR3 is TGTGCCAGCAGCTTAGCGCAGGGCAGGGCCACTGAAGCTTTCTTT. It codes for CASSLAQGRATEAFF. The rearrangement uses TRBV7-9 and TRBJ1-1; tentative D call: TRBD1 (5 bases). Trimming took off 0 bases at V and 4 bases at J, with 12 bases between the two ends. This CDR3 has 15 amino acids. The germline gives CDR1 SEHNR, CDR2 FQNEAQ (reference sequence).

The DNA for the CDR3 is TGTGCCAGCTCTGACCGGGACAAGATGAACACTGAAGCTTTCTTT. This codes for CASSDRDKMNTEAFF. The chain links TRBV2 to TRBJ1-1, with D possibly being TRBD1 (6 bases). Trimming left V 8 bases short and J 0 bases short, with 16 bases between. CDR1 SNHLY and CDR2 FYNNEI come from the germline V gene. The CDR3 loop spans 15 amino acids.

Concerning this clonotype itself: A read error is likely, as this CDR3 ends without the conserved phenylalanine or tryptophan. The DNA is omitted, as the CDR3 cannot be located on it reliably, and the CDR3 follows TCRdb's listing. The chain recombines TRBV10-3 with TRBJ2-6; TRBD1 reflects the table's D call only, with no check against the DNA. Termini included, the CDR3 measures 8 amino acids. Germline V gene data show CDR1 as ENHRY and CDR2 as SYGVKD. The CDR3 loop is CAIPERTS.

CDR3 loop: CASSLTPDGTEAFF. The CDR3 coding sequence is TGTGCCAGTAGTCTCACCCCAGACGGCACTGAAGCTTTCTTT. V and J are TRBV19 and TRBJ1-1, with D hard to call. Germline CDR1 LNHDA, CDR2 SQIVND (reference sequence). CDR3 length equals 14 residues. V was clipped by 5 bases and J by 4 bases, with 14 bases between them. Full variable domain (missing parts from reference TRBV19 and TRBJ1-1): DGGITQSPKYLFRKEGQNVTLSCEQNLNHDAMYWYRQDPGQGLRLIYYSQIVNDFQKGDIAEGYSVSREKKESFPLTVTSAQKNPTAFYLCASSLTPDGTEAFFGQGTRLTVV.

This clonotype was detected only once. This sequence joins TRBV10-3 and TRBJ1-2; maybe TRBD1 (5 bases). Germline assignment: CDR1 ENHRY and CDR2 SYGVKD. This CDR3 has 14 amino acids. V shed 3 bases and J shed 9 bases, with 17 bases lying between them. CDR3 residues: CAISEGAGASRYTF. The DNA for the CDR3 is TGTGCCATCAGTGAAGGGGCCGGGGCATCACGCTACACCTTC.

The rearrangement joins TRBV12-3 or TRBV12-4 to TRBJ1-1, with D unclear. V was shortened by 9 bases and J by 4 bases, with 12 bases between the two germline ends. The CDR3 has 12 residues. CDR3 sequence reads: CASRGFGTEAFF. As DNA, the CDR3 is TGTGCCAGTCGGGGTTTCGGCACTGAAGCTTTCTTT.

This clonotype was counted at least ten times. This chain connects TRBV2 to TRBJ1-3, with unresolved D. Germline CDR1 SNHLY, CDR2 FYNNEI. This CDR3 comprises 14 residues. V was clipped by 4 bases and J by 0 bases, with 7 bases between them. The CDR3 nucleotides read TGTGCCAGCAGTGGAAGCCTCTCTGGAAACACCATATATTTT. Translation: CASSGSLSGNTIYF.

J is TRBJ2-7 and V is TRBV10-3, with 9 bases identical to TRBD1. Germline V gene lookup returns CDR1 ENHRY and CDR2 SYGVKD. The CDR3 contains 13 residues. J lost 3 bases, V lost 6 bases, and 3 bases had no gene match. For the CDR3, the DNA is TGTGCCATCAGCACGGGACAGGGCTACGAGCAGTACTTC. Translation: CAISTGQGYEQYF.

CDR3 loop: CASSARWGRADGRATEQFF. The CDR3 DNA follows: TGTGCCAGCAGCGCACGTTGGGGGAGGGCCGACGGGCGAGCTACTGAGCAGTTCTTC. V and J are TRBV9 and TRBJ2-1; 7 nucleotides agree with TRBD2. V shed 3 bases, J shed 9 bases, and the junction held 24 bases outside the gene matches. This CDR3 comprises 19 residues. Germline V gene sequence: CDR1 SGDLS, CDR2 YYNGEE.

The rearrangement uses TRBV5-5 and TRBJ2-7; D perhaps matches TRBD1 (6 bases). From germline, CDR1 is SGHKS and CDR2 YYEKEE (reference sequence). The CDR3 runs to 14 residues. V was cut by 3 bases and J by 4 bases, with 14 bases left in between. CDR3 coding DNA: TGTGCCAGCAGCTCCTCACAGGGTGGATACGAGCAGTACTTC. Amino acid sequence: CASSSSQGGYEQYF.

The count of this clonotype is one. One end of the junction fails to match germline, which may point to a read error. The genes are TRBV25-1 and TRBJ2-1, with D possibly TRBD2 on 5 matching bases. CDR1 and CDR2 (germline): MGHDK, SYGVNS. The CDR3 loop spans 15 amino acids. The CDR3 sequence is CACSAGRTVNNEQFF. CDR3 coding DNA: TGTGCCTGCAGTGCTGGCCGGACTGTTAACAATGAGCAGTTCTTC. Using reference TRBV25-1 and TRBJ2-1 for the parts outside the CDR3, the full variable domain is EADIYQTPRYLVIGTGKKITLECSQTMGHDKMYWYQQDPGMELHLIHYSYGVNSTEKGDLSSESTVSRIRTEHFPLTLESARPSHTSQYLCACSAGRTVNNEQFFGPGTRLTVL.